The source of this T cell receptor (beta chain) is a study of T cell changes during pregnancy in multiple sclerosis. V lost 4 bases and J 0 bases, leaving 10 bases between the germline ends. Germline V lookup: CDR1 LNHDA, CDR2 SQIVND (reference sequence). The CDR3 has 15 residues. Clones were sequenced by immunoSEQ multiplex PCR, and TCRdb holds only the in-frame ones, with some missing. Counted here are about 59,000 clones, about 94% occurring once; the ten biggest clones make up roughly 2.4%. The rearrangement links TRBV19 to TRBJ1-3; D call uncertain. This clonotype was sampled from a female donor with multiple sclerosis, enrolled in a pregnancy study. The starting material was CD8+ T cells from peripheral blood mononuclear cells, obtained after pregnancy. CDR3: CASSSYPGSGNTIYF. In nucleotides, the CDR3 is TGTGCCAGTAGTAGCTACCCGGGCTCTGGAAACACCATATATTTT.